This TCR beta chain emerged from a study of CD8 T cells in Susac syndrome. This CDR3 has 15 residues. V trimming: 5 bases; J trimming: 5 bases; junction bases outside the gene matches: 7. Germline-derived CDR1 and CDR2 are LGHDT and YNNKEL (reference sequence). This clonotype was seen just once. Random hexamers primed reverse transcription of about 0.5 to 1 ug RNA. TCRdb recomputed calls from the immunoSEQ multiplex PCR reads with MiXCR, one row per CDR3 protein. The repertoire holds around 190,000 distinct CDR3 sequences, with roughly 96% as singletons. The clonotype was recovered from a human donor with multiple sclerosis. The sequencing sample was made of CD8+ T cells from PBMCs. The chain uses TRBV3-1 and TRBJ2-1; 9 bases align to TRBD2. CDR3 region: CASSETSGRNNEQFF. As DNA, the CDR3 is TGTGCCAGCAGCGAAACTAGCGGGCGGAACAATGAGCAGTTCTTC.